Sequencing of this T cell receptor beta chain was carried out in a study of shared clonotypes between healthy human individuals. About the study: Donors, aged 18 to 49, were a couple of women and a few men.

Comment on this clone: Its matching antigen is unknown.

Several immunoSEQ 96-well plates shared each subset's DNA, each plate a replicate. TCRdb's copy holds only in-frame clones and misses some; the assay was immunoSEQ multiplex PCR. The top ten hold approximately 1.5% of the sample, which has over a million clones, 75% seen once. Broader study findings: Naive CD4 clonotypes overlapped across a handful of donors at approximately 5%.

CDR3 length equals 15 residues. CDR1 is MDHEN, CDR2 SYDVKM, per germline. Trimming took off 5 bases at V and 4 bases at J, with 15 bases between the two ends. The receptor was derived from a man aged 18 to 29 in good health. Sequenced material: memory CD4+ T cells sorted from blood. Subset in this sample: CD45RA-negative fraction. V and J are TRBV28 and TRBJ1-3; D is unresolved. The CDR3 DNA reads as TGTGCCAGCAGTGACCCAGTGATTCTCGGAAACACCATATATTTT. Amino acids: CASSDPVILGNTIYF.